A single T cell receptor beta chain is shown here with its context. Its target is unknown. This beta chain is off target for a library built for alpha chains, so its abundance means little. MiXCR, run by TCRdb on the 5' RACE reads, gives a single entry per CDR3 protein. The sample holds about 1,000 distinct CDR3 sequences; approximately 23% are singletons and the top ten take roughly a sixth. The CDR3 extends over 15 amino acids. Unmatched junction bases numbered 2, after V lost 0 bases and J lost 3 bases. The germline V gene has CDR1 SGDLS and CDR2 YYNGEE. Time point here: sample taken at primary tumor resection. This sample was included in a study of spatial heterogeneity in lung cancer. Study summary: TCR and UMI combinations that were unique each appeared, on average, more than ten times in raw reads.

Study conclusions and caveats: Within tumors, counts of expanded alpha and beta TCRs tracked tumor mutation counts. It was estimated that coverage of tumor T cells reached roughly 7% for alpha chains and 13% for beta chains.

The TCR sequence derives from a male donor with early-stage non-small cell lung cancer. This sequence joins TRBV9 and TRBJ2-2, with 7 bases lining up with TRBD1. The input for sequencing was lung tumor tissue, taken at surgery. Here the CDR3 reads CASSVATGDTGELFF. CDR3 coding DNA: TGTGCCAGCAGCGTAGCTACAGGGGACACCGGGGAGCTGTTTTTT. Filled out from reference TRBV9 and TRBJ2-2, the complete variable domain reads DSGVTQTPKHLITATGQRVTLRCSPRSGDLSVYWYQQSLDQGLQFLIQYYNGEERAKGNILERFSAQQFPDLHSELNLSSLELGDSALYFCASSVATGDTGELFFGEGSRLTVL.